A selection of T cell receptor beta chains follows, all from one sample in a study of T cell changes during pregnancy in multiple sclerosis. The table came from immunoSEQ multiplex PCR; TCRdb's copy has only in-frame clones and leaves some out. The table includes approximately 100,000 clones, approximately 93% detected once. Material: peripheral blood, obtained after pregnancy. These receptors came from a female donor with multiple sclerosis, enrolled in a pregnancy study. Both conserved end residues are part of each CDR3. D genes are given only for firm matches. The size entry is marked missing in some rows and otherwise reads once, few, many or a size class.

cdr3_aa,cdr3_nt,clone_size,j_call,v_call,d_call
CARKLLGDTQYF,TGTGCCAGAAAGCTCCTAGGAGATACGCAGTATTTT,.,TRBJ2-3,TRBV2,.
CASSLGGLAGDNEQFF,TGTGCCAGCAGCTTGGGGGGACTAGCGGGGGACAATGAGCAGTTCTTC,.,TRBJ2-1,TRBV5-4,TRBD2
CASSARSFTDTQYF,TGCGCCAGCAGTGCGAGGTCTTTCACAGATACGCAGTATTTT,.,TRBJ2-3,TRBV5-1,.
CASSKLRDTEAFF,TGTGCCAGCAGTAAACTCCGGGACACTGAAGCTTTCTTT,.,TRBJ1-1,TRBV6-5,.
CASSSYRFPYEQYF,TGTGCCAGCAGTTCCTACAGGTTCCCCTACGAGCAGTACTTC,once,TRBJ2-7,TRBV11-2,.
CASSESETQYF,TGTGCCAGCAGTGAATCGGAGACCCAGTACTTC,.,TRBJ2-5,TRBV2,.
CASSLGGAPSEQFF,TGTGCCAGCAGCTTGGGGGGGGCGCCCAGTGAGCAGTTCTTC,.,TRBJ2-1,TRBV7-8,.
CASSLGTGVGGYTF,TGTGCCAGCAGTTTAGGGACAGGGGTGGGTGGCTACACCTTC,.,TRBJ1-2,TRBV27,TRBD1
CASSAGTASGNTIYF,TGTGCCAGCAGCGCTGGGACAGCCTCTGGAAACACCATATATTTT,.,TRBJ1-3,TRBV5-6,TRBD1
CASSPGGGNTEAFF,TGTGCCAGCAGCCCAGGGGGTGGAAACACTGAAGCTTTCTTT,.,TRBJ1-1,TRBV11-2,TRBD1
CASSWDIWPYEQYF,TGTGCCAGCAGTTGGGACATCTGGCCCTACGAGCAGTACTTC,.,TRBJ2-7,TRBV7-9,.
CASKLQGAITEAFF,TGCGCCAGCAAATTACAGGGGGCGATCACTGAAGCTTTCTTT,.,TRBJ1-1,TRBV10-2,TRBD1
CASSVEGGLGNTIYF,TGTGCCAGCAGCGTAGAAGGCGGATTAGGAAACACCATATATTTT,.,TRBJ1-3,TRBV9,.
CASSKAVRVQGNSNQPQHF,TGTGCCAGCAGCAAAGCAGTTCGGGTACAGGGAAATAGCAATCAGCCCCAGCATTTT,once,TRBJ1-5,TRBV21-1,.
CASSLRQPASGNTIYF,TGTGCCAGCAGCTTAAGACAGCCTGCATCTGGAAACACCATATATTTT,.,TRBJ1-3,TRBV11-2,.
CASSLGGTSGETQYF,TGTGCCAGCAGCTTAGGGGGGACTAGCGGAGAGACCCAGTACTTC,.,TRBJ2-5,TRBV7-3,TRBD2
CASSLDRAEQYF,TGTGCCAGCAGCCTTGACAGGGCCGAGCAGTACTTC,.,TRBJ2-7,TRBV7-2,TRBD1
CASGQDRPNQPQHF,TGTGCCAGCGGGCAGGACAGGCCAAATCAGCCCCAGCATTTT,.,TRBJ1-5,TRBV5-4,TRBD1
CAISESWGATNEKLFF,TGTGCCATCAGTGAGTCTTGGGGCGCAACTAATGAAAAACTGTTTTTT,.,TRBJ1-4,TRBV10-3,.
CASRSIGGNSPLHF,TGTGCCAGCAGATCTATCGGGGGTAATTCACCCCTCCACTTT,.,TRBJ1-6,TRBV27,.
CASSLGQGRGGYTF,TGTGCCAGCAGCTTAGGTCAGGGGCGAGGGGGCTACACCTTC,.,TRBJ1-2,TRBV7-9,.
CASILAGGQDTQYF,TGCGCCAGCATCTTAGCGGGGGGGCAGGATACGCAGTATTTT,.,TRBJ2-3,TRBV5-1,TRBD2
CASWKGATEAFF,TGTGCCAGCTGGAAGGGGGCCACTGAAGCTTTCTTT,.,TRBJ1-1,TRBV2,TRBD1
CTSSQESTTPTDTQYF,TGCACCAGCAGCCAAGAGTCCACCACACCCACAGATACGCAGTATTTT,.,TRBJ2-3,TRBV1,.
CASSFAKGASTGELFF,TGTGCCAGCAGCTTCGCTAAGGGGGCCTCGACCGGGGAGCTGTTTTTT,.,TRBJ2-2,TRBV7-9,TRBD1
CASSLTILYEQYF,TGTGCCAGCAGTCTGACAATTCTCTACGAGCAGTACTTC,.,TRBJ2-7,TRBV6-6,.
CASRASGGGTLRDTQYF,TGTGCCAGCAGAGCCAGCGGGGGGGGAACCCTCCGAGATACGCAGTATTTT,.,TRBJ2-3,TRBV6-4,TRBD2
CASNDSRGQGEAFF,TGCGCCAGCAATGATTCGAGGGGACAGGGGGAAGCTTTCTTT,.,TRBJ1-1,TRBV10-1,TRBD1
CASSLYGGLSYNEQFF,TGTGCCAGCAGCTTATATGGGGGCCTCTCCTACAATGAGCAGTTCTTC,.,TRBJ2-1,TRBV7-3,.
CASSREWMNTEAFF,TGTGCCAGCAGCCGGGAGTGGATGAACACTGAAGCTTTCTTT,.,TRBJ1-1,TRBV7-2,.
CAWSWSGTQYF,TGTGCCTGGAGTTGGTCAGGGACGCAGTATTTT,.,TRBJ2-3,TRBV30,.
CASSPPTGRYTEAFF,TGTGCCAGCTCACCACCCACAGGTCGGTACACTGAAGCTTTCTTT,.,TRBJ1-1,TRBV18,.
CASSIDRYEQYF,TGTGCCAGCAGCATCGACAGGTACGAGCAGTACTTC,.,TRBJ2-7,TRBV7-2,.
CASSAAPTGGEQYF,TGTGCCAGCAGCGCAGCACCGACAGGGGGCGAGCAGTACTTC,.,TRBJ2-7,TRBV9,TRBD1
CASSQGLAGAAKYF,TGCGCCAGCAGTCAGGGACTAGCGGGGGCTGCCAAGTACTTC,.,TRBJ2-5,TRBV10-1,TRBD2
CASSYWPIFYGYTF,TGTGCCAGCAGTTACTGGCCCATATTCTATGGCTACACCTTC,.,TRBJ1-2,TRBV6-5,.
CASSIDPRGAYEQYF,TGTGCCAGTAGTATCGATCCCAGGGGAGCCTACGAGCAGTACTTC,once,TRBJ2-7,TRBV19,.
CASSVAGDSPLHF,TGTGCCAGCAGCGTAGCGGGGGATTCACCCCTCCACTTT,.,TRBJ1-6,TRBV9,.
CASSEPTGGRNEQFF,TGTGCCAGCAGCGAGCCCACAGGGGGGAGGAATGAGCAGTTCTTC,.,TRBJ2-1,TRBV5-6,TRBD1
CSAYISQIAYTGELFF,TGCAGCGCTTACATCAGTCAGATAGCCTACACCGGGGAGCTGTTTTTT,.,TRBJ2-2,TRBV29-1,.
CASIRDRTEAFF,TGTGCCAGCATCCGGGATCGGACTGAAGCTTTCTTT,.,TRBJ1-1,TRBV6-1,.
CASSFLDEQFF,TGTGCCAGCAGCTTTCTTGATGAGCAGTTCTTC,.,TRBJ2-1,TRBV5-4,.
CASSEPGGMNTEAFF,TGTGCCAGCAGTGAACCGGGGGGGATGAACACTGAAGCTTTCTTT,.,TRBJ1-1,TRBV2,.
CASSYGGTDTQYF,TGTGCCAGCAGTTACGGCGGGACAGATACGCAGTATTTT,.,TRBJ2-3,TRBV6-5,.
CASTGTGAYEQYF,TGTGCCAGCACGGGGACAGGGGCATACGAGCAGTACTTC,.,TRBJ2-7,TRBV5-8,TRBD1
CASSISSDEKLFF,TGTGCCAGTAGTATTTCCTCTGATGAAAAACTGTTTTTT,.,TRBJ1-4,TRBV19,.
CASRRRGSGANVLTF,TGTGCCAGCAGAAGAAGGGGTTCTGGGGCCAACGTCCTGACTTTC,.,TRBJ2-6,TRBV6-5,.
CASSSRDYEQYF,TGTGCCAGCAGCAGCCGGGACTACGAGCAGTACTTC,.,TRBJ2-7,TRBV9,.
CASSYPGSKAFF,TGTGCCAGCAGTTATCCGGGATCAAAGGCTTTCTTT,.,TRBJ1-1,TRBV6-5,.
CASSTDPRGNTEAFF,TGTGCCAGCAGCACGGACCCCAGGGGGAACACTGAAGCTTTCTTT,.,TRBJ1-1,TRBV5-6,.
CASSSQTGVYGYTF,TGCGCCAGCAGCTCGCAGACAGGGGTCTATGGCTACACCTTC,.,TRBJ1-2,TRBV5-1,TRBD1